This TCR beta chain was sequenced during a study of blood T cell repertoires in COVID-19 (dated by TCRdb to the early 2020s). With regard to the full study: The collaborator samples originated in the United States, Italy and Spain and spanned the acute and convalescent phases of COVID-19. A de-identified subject ID, COVID-19 status, age in years and sex were almost always included in the sample metadata. Deeply sampled blood TCRbeta repertoires from subjects exposed to, actively infected with, or recovered from COVID-19 were included in the dataset. The material from the prospective study consisted of cDNA or gDNA derived from T cells, B-cell-depleted T cells, or PBMCs. A freely available public database, intended as a resource for researchers studying the immune response to SARS-CoV-2, is where the repertoires were released. Where HLA class I and class II types were available, the types were taken from metadata supplied by the sample provider, not from assay-based typing. The samples were drawn from the first 160 participants of the ongoing ImmuneRACE study and from under 1,500 subjects provided by 6 global collaborators. Here is what the overall study found, with its caveats: The quantity of clinical and demographic metadata differed by source and by participant and was supplied without curation.

TCRbeta CDR3 regions were amplified from genomic DNA using the immunoSEQ Assay, a bias-controlled multiplex PCR. In the authors' own workflow: The number of nucleated cells in each sample was estimated from the amplification of reference gene primers within the assay. Sequence reads were collapsed and filtered to measure the absolute abundance of every unique TCRbeta CDR3 rearrangement. Productive Simpson clonality was computed per sample as the square root of Simpson's diversity index over productive rearrangements. TCRdb stores this immuneACCESS table with in-frame sequences only. Part of the clones is absent; in the studies checked, under half of the shortfall reflects unresolved V genes, and no reason is known for the rest. V, J and clone size derive from that table, while D and trimming were established from the DNA sequence. The sample data list 350,000 to 450,000 clones, and 85% to 90% of these were observed just once. More than 0.95% of the sample goes to the ten largest clones.

Participants in the prospective study were enrolled through a virtual design, were aged about 18 to 89 years, and lived in under 25 United States geographic areas. Cohort assignment in the prospective study relied on participant-reported clinical history from a screening survey and a study questionnaire. Recovered participants in ImmuneRACE Cohort 3 were defined as having two consecutive negative NP/OP PCR tests, clearance from a healthcare professional, or resolution of symptoms. Each participant in the prospective study had whole blood, serum and a nasopharyngeal or oropharyngeal swab collected by mobile phlebotomists. Over an approximately 2-month period, participants in the prospective study had the option of providing additional blood draws and questionnaires. Blood samples from the prospective study were shipped frozen or at room temperature prior to DNA extraction. Details on this clone: This clone's antigen is unknown. Base-call qualities are not available, and no considerably larger clone is one nucleotide away.

The sample comprised PBMCs or T cells enriched from blood (not recorded which). The receptor comes from a man aged 25-45 years who had recovered from COVID-19.

Read as DNA, the sequence is TGTGCCTGGAGAACCCCTGGAGGAGCCCAGTACTTC. Its coded protein is CAWRTPGGAQYF. The rearranged segments are TRBV30 and TRBJ2-5; TRBD2 might be the D gene, on 5 matching bases. The germline V gene (reference sequence) specifies GTSNPN as CDR1 and SVGIG as CDR2. The CDR3 spans 12 residues, from the cysteine through the phenylalanine. The CDR3 DNA has 36 bases and is translated from base 1. V is shortened by 3 bases, J by 9 bases, and the region joining them spans 14 bases.